The clone carrying this T cell receptor beta chain came up many times. Its antigen is still unknown. The data were taken from a study of blood T cells in healthy people across ages. Findings and caveats of the study: With unsorted PBMCs, a conclusive comparison of naive versus antigen-experienced cells was not possible. As naive T cell percentage varied, TCR beta diversity correlated strongly with it. Nothing was known about donor CMV status, and this possibly confounded expanded clonotype changes.

The use of a sample-barcoded 5' primer and a J-beta primer mix characterized a second PCR of about 7 to 12 cycles. TCRdb ran MiXCR on the 5' RACE reads and lists one entry per CDR3 protein. Of a few hundred thousand distinct CDR3 sequences in the sample, about 49% were seen once. The CDR3 is 12 amino acids. The V and J ends lost 6 bases and 2 bases respectively, with 6 bases between them. Sequenced input: blood. The sequence was obtained from a man aged 55 to 70 in good health. The chain employs TRBV12-3 or TRBV12-4 and TRBJ2-3; D is unclear. CDR3 in DNA: TGTGCCAGCAGCCCGGTCACAGATACGCAGTATTTT. Translating gives CASSPVTDTQYF.